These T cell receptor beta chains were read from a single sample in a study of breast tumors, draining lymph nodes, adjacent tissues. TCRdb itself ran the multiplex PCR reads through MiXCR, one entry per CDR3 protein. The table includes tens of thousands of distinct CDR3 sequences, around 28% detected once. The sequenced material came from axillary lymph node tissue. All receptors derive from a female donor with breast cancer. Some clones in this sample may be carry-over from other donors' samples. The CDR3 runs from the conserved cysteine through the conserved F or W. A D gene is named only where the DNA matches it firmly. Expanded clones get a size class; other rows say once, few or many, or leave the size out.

CDR3 protein: CASGSMTVSNQPQHF
CDR3 DNA: TGTGCCAGCGGGAGCATGACCGTAAGCAATCAGCCCCAGCATTTT
J gene: TRBJ1-5
V gene: TRBV6-2/TRBV6-3
clone size: many
D gene: NA

CDR3 protein: CASSDPGRTDTQYF
CDR3 DNA: TGCGCCAGCAGCGATCCCGGACGCACAGATACGCAGTATTTT
J gene: TRBJ2-3
V gene: TRBV10-1
clone size: many
D gene: NA

CDR3 protein: CASSLRKGDRGDLRCTF
CDR3 DNA: TGTGCCAGCAGCTTAAGAAAGGGTGACAGGGGGGATCTTCGCTGCACCTTC
J gene: TRBJ1-2
V gene: TRBV7-9
clone size: NA
D gene: TRBD1

CDR3 protein: CASSLAGPSEQFF
CDR3 DNA: TGTGCCAGCAGCTTAGCGGGACCTTCTGAGCAGTTCTTC
J gene: TRBJ2-1
V gene: TRBV7-2
clone size: many
D gene: NA

CDR3 protein: CASSFSGLAGTPYGNEQFF
CDR3 DNA: TGTGCCAGCAGCTTCTCAGGACTAGCGGGTACACCTTATGGAAATGAGCAGTTCTTC
J gene: TRBJ2-1
V gene: TRBV7-8
clone size: many
D gene: TRBD2

CDR3 protein: CSVMSLALYEQYF
CDR3 DNA: TGCAGTGTCATGAGTCTAGCGCTGTACGAGCAGTACTTC
J gene: TRBJ2-7
V gene: TRBV20-1
clone size: many
D gene: NA

CDR3 protein: CASSYSFRLAGYTGELFF
CDR3 DNA: TGTGCCAGCAGTTACTCGTTTCGGCTAGCGGGATACACCGGGGAGCTGTTTTTT
J gene: TRBJ2-2
V gene: TRBV6-2/TRBV6-3
clone size: many
D gene: TRBD2

CDR3 protein: CASTQGLGYTF
CDR3 DNA: TGTGCCAGCACCCAGGGGCTTGGCTACACCTTC
J gene: TRBJ1-2
V gene: TRBV6-5
clone size: many
D gene: NA

CDR3 protein: CASSSYNGGPNSPLHF
CDR3 DNA: TGTGCCAGCAGTTCCTACAATGGGGGACCCAATTCACCCCTCCACTTT
J gene: TRBJ1-6
V gene: TRBV27
clone size: many
D gene: NA

CDR3 protein: CASSLWRQETQYF
CDR3 DNA: TGTGCCAGCAGTTTATGGCGGCAAGAGACCCAGTACTTC
J gene: TRBJ2-5
V gene: TRBV27
clone size: many
D gene: NA

CDR3 protein: CASSAGPGLAGGPEYEQYF
CDR3 DNA: TGTGCCAGTAGCGCTGGACCGGGACTAGCGGGAGGGCCGGAATACGAGCAGTACTTC
J gene: TRBJ2-7
V gene: TRBV19
clone size: many
D gene: TRBD2

CDR3 protein: CASSRTGRDEQYF
CDR3 DNA: TGTGCCAGCAGCCGGACAGGGCGCGACGAGCAGTACTTC
J gene: TRBJ2-7
V gene: TRBV5-6
clone size: many
D gene: TRBD1

CDR3 protein: CASSLDGGASEQYF
CDR3 DNA: TGTGCCAGCAGCTTAGACGGGGGGGCCTCCGAGCAGTACTTC
J gene: TRBJ2-7
V gene: TRBV11-2
clone size: NA
D gene: TRBD2

CDR3 protein: CGAYGGDAENGQFF
CDR3 DNA: TGCGGTGCCTACGGCGGGGACGCCGAGAATGGGCAGTTCTTC
J gene: TRBJ2-1
V gene: TRBV20-1
clone size: NA
D gene: NA

CDR3 protein: CASSLRAASYNEQFF
CDR3 DNA: TGTGCCAGCAGCCTGCGGGCTGCGAGCTACAATGAGCAGTTCTTC
J gene: TRBJ2-1
V gene: TRBV5-8
clone size: NA
D gene: NA

CDR3 protein: CASSLETGSSYEQYF
CDR3 DNA: TGTGCCAGCAGCTTGGAAACCGGGAGCTCCTACGAGCAGTACTTC
J gene: TRBJ2-7
V gene: TRBV5-1
clone size: NA
D gene: NA

CDR3 protein: CASRDTGGGMGTQYF
CDR3 DNA: TGTGCCAGCAGGGATACAGGGGGCGGAATGGGTACGCAGTATTTT
J gene: TRBJ2-3
V gene: TRBV6-2/TRBV6-3
clone size: many
D gene: TRBD1

CDR3 protein: CASSDSGTGGMGTEAFF
CDR3 DNA: TGTGCCAGCAGTGACTCGGGGACAGGGGGCATGGGCACTGAAGCTTTCTTT
J gene: TRBJ1-1
V gene: TRBV6-4
clone size: NA
D gene: TRBD1

CDR3 protein: CASSFRAGIGDEQFF
CDR3 DNA: TGTGCCAGCAGTTTCAGGGCAGGGATAGGAGATGAGCAGTTCTTC
J gene: TRBJ2-1
V gene: TRBV12-3/TRBV12-4
clone size: many
D gene: NA

CDR3 protein: CDSSFYICSARETDRGSHEQYF
CDR3 DNA: NA
J gene: TRBJ2-7
V gene: TRBV7-6
clone size: NA
D gene: NA

CDR3 protein: CASSRTGELFF
CDR3 DNA: TGTGCCAGTAGCCGCACCGGGGAGCTGTTTTTT
J gene: TRBJ2-2
V gene: TRBV19
clone size: many
D gene: NA

CDR3 protein: CASSAGTSVEQYF
CDR3 DNA: TGCGCCAGCAGCGCCGGGACTAGCGTCGAGCAGTACTTC
J gene: TRBJ2-7
V gene: TRBV4-3
clone size: many
D gene: TRBD2

CDR3 protein: CAAGQGSNQPQHF
CDR3 DNA: TGTGCCGCGGGACAGGGGAGCAATCAGCCCCAGCATTTT
J gene: TRBJ1-5
V gene: TRBV30
clone size: many
D gene: TRBD1

CDR3 protein: CATSILGGTEEQFF
CDR3 DNA: TGTGCCACCAGCATCTTGGGGGGGACTGAAGAGCAGTTCTTC
J gene: TRBJ2-1
V gene: TRBV15
clone size: NA
D gene: TRBD2

CDR3 protein: CATSRGSGTENTEAFF
CDR3 DNA: TGTGCCACCAGCAGAGGATCCGGGACAGAAAACACTGAAGCTTTCTTT
J gene: TRBJ1-1
V gene: TRBV15
clone size: many
D gene: TRBD1

CDR3 protein: CASSGDSHLGTQYF
CDR3 DNA: TGTGCCAGCAGTGGGGACTCGCATCTCGGTACGCAGTATTTT
J gene: TRBJ2-3
V gene: TRBV5-4
clone size: many
D gene: NA

CDR3 protein: CASGRGRDTEAFF
CDR3 DNA: TGTGCCAGCGGTAGGGGGCGGGACACTGAAGCTTTCTTT
J gene: TRBJ1-1
V gene: TRBV7-8
clone size: many
D gene: TRBD1

CDR3 protein: CASSLQSANTGELFF
CDR3 DNA: TGTGCCAGCAGTTTGCAGAGCGCGAACACCGGGGAGCTGTTTTTT
J gene: TRBJ2-2
V gene: TRBV12-3/TRBV12-4
clone size: many
D gene: NA